The 5 T cell receptor beta chains below were found in one sample sequenced in a study of patients and donors after allogeneic stem cell transplantation. TCRdb analysed the RT-PCR reads with MiXCR anew, one entry per CDR3 protein. In the table there are about 410,000 distinct CDR3 sequences, around 16% of which are singletons. Sequenced sample: blood, either unsorted or a sorted T cell fraction (not recorded which). Every receptor here comes from a human donor who was either an allogeneic HSCT recipient or a stem cell or donor lymphocyte infusion donor (not recorded which). It is not recorded whose cells these are; they may come from a transplant donor.

V and J are TRBV20-1 and TRBJ1-1; D might be TRBD1 (6 bases). CDR3 length: 11 residues. Germline assignment: CDR1 DFQATT and CDR2 SNEGSKA (reference sequence). V gave up 6 bases and J gave up 4 bases, with 9 bases separating them. DNA of the CDR3: TGCAGTGCCAACAGGGTCACTGAAGCTTTCTTT. Translation: CSANRVTEAFF.

This rearrangement joins TRBV20-1 to TRBJ2-5, with 10 bases lining up with TRBD1. Germline CDR1 reads DFQATT; CDR2 reads SNEGSKA (reference sequence). V gave up 7 bases and J gave up 4 bases; unmatched junction bases: 9. The CDR3 contains 14 residues. The DNA of the CDR3 is TGCAGTGGAACGGGACAGGGGAGATTAGAGACCCAGTACTTC. As protein: CSGTGQGRLETQYF.

There are a few counts of this clonotype. This sequence joins TRBV6-1 and TRBJ2-3; TRBD2 matches at 10 bases. The CDR3 totals 18 residues. CDR1 is MNHNS, CDR2 SASEGT, per germline. Losses at the gene ends were 6 bases for V and 4 bases for J; bases not matched to a gene: 16. CDR3 sequence: CASRKRSSLAGRSDTQYF. DNA of the CDR3: TGTGCCAGCAGGAAAAGATCCTCACTAGCGGGGCGCTCAGATACGCAGTATTTT.

The chain uses TRBV20-1 and TRBJ2-7; D is unresolved. Germline CDR1 is DFQATT and CDR2 is SNEGSKA (reference sequence). The CDR3 is made up of 14 amino acids. V was clipped by 0 bases and J by 0 bases, with 9 bases between them. CDR3 DNA sequence: TGCAGTGCTAGAGATCTGGGCTTCTCCTACGAGCAGTACTTC. Translation: CSARDLGFSYEQYF.

J is TRBJ2-1 and V is TRBV19; possibly TRBD2 for D (7 bases). Germline CDR1 reads LNHDA; CDR2 reads SQIVND (reference sequence). The CDR3 extends over 15 amino acids. Deletions cut 3 bases from V and 4 bases from J, with 13 bases between. Written as DNA, the CDR3 is TGTGCCAGTAGTATCGGGGGGCGAGGGTACAATGAGCAGTTCTTC. This gives the protein CASSIGGRGYNEQFF.